The rows below give T cell receptor beta chains drawn from one sample of a study of CD8 T cells in Susac syndrome. From the immunoSEQ multiplex PCR reads, TCRdb called clonotypes with MiXCR, one entry per CDR3 protein. The sample has around 120,000 distinct CDR3 sequences, around 92% seen once; the top ten hold roughly 0.094%. The specimen sequenced was CD4+ T cells from PBMCs. All receptors come from a human donor with multiple sclerosis. Each CDR3 is given with its conserved first and last residue. A D gene is named only where the DNA matches it firmly. Not all rows give a size; the values are once, few, many and, for expanded clones, a class.

d_call,v_call,j_call,clone_size,cdr3_nt,cdr3_aa
.,TRBV3-1,TRBJ2-1,.,TGTGCCAGCAGCCATCCCCGACCCATGGCGGATGAGCAGTTCTTC,CASSHPRPMADEQFF
TRBD1,TRBV10-2,TRBJ2-7,.,TGCGCCAGTTTATCGGGACAGGGGTGGGAGCAGTACTTC,CASLSGQGWEQYF
.,TRBV6-2/TRBV6-3,TRBJ2-1,.,TGTGCCAGCAGTCCGACTAGGTCAAATGAGCAGTTCTTC,CASSPTRSNEQFF
.,TRBV30,TRBJ1-1,.,TGTGCCTGGACATTGCTGACAGGGAACACTGAAGCTTTCTTT,CAWTLLTGNTEAFF
.,TRBV28,TRBJ1-2,.,TGTGCCAGCAGTGGAGGGACGTATGGCTACACCTTC,CASSGGTYGYTF
.,TRBV7-9,TRBJ1-1,.,TGTGCCAGCAGCCAGGCGGGGGAAGGAACTGAAGCTTTCTTT,CASSQAGEGTEAFF
.,TRBV7-3,TRBJ2-1,.,TGTGCCAGCACCTCCGACCCGACAGGTTATGAGCAGTTCTTC,CASTSDPTGYEQFF
.,TRBV25-1,TRBJ2-2,few,TGTGCCAGCAGGGGGACTGGTAACACCGGGGAGCTGTTTTTT,CASRGTGNTGELFF
TRBD1,TRBV20-1,TRBJ1-5,.,TGCAGTGCAGAGGACAGGGGGTATAGCAATCAGCCCCAGCATTTT,CSAEDRGYSNQPQHF
.,TRBV5-1,TRBJ2-7,.,TGCGCCAGCAGCTTCGGCAGCTCCTACGAGCAGTACTTC,CASSFGSSYEQYF
.,TRBV11-2,TRBJ2-3,.,TGTGCCAGCAGCCCGCGGTATAGGGATACGCAGTATTTT,CASSPRYRDTQYF
TRBD1,TRBV6-4,TRBJ2-6,once,TGTGCCAGCTCAGAACAGGGGGCGACTGGGGCCAACGTCCTGACTTTC,CASSEQGATGANVLTF
.,TRBV3-1,TRBJ1-2,.,TGTGCCAGCAGCCACCGCGAGGGGAGTGGCTACACCTTC,CASSHREGSGYTF
TRBD2,TRBV7-9,TRBJ2-1,.,TGTGCCAGCAGCCACGGACTAGCGGGGGGGGCCAGTCGGAATGAGCAGTTCTTC,CASSHGLAGGASRNEQFF
TRBD1,TRBV4-2,TRBJ2-7,.,TGTGCCAGCAGCCAAGTGGGGACAGCCTACTACGAGCAGTACTTC,CASSQVGTAYYEQYF
TRBD2,TRBV19,TRBJ2-7,.,TGTGCCAGTAGCCCTAGCGGGGCCCGACCCTACGAGCAGTACTTC,CASSPSGARPYEQYF
.,TRBV6-1,TRBJ1-5,.,TGTGCCAGCGCGGTCGAGGTCCATCAGCCCCAGCATTTT,CASAVEVHQPQHF
.,TRBV7-2,TRBJ2-2,once,TGTGCCAGCAGCCCCCCGAAAAACACCGGGGAGCTGTTTTTT,CASSPPKNTGELFF
.,TRBV11-2,TRBJ1-6,.,TGTGCCAGCAGCTCCAGGGGCCTCAATAATTCACCCCTCCACTTT,CASSSRGLNNSPLHF
.,TRBV6-5,TRBJ1-4,.,TGTGCCAGCAGCCGGAACGGTAATAATGAAAAACTGTTTTTT,CASSRNGNNEKLFF
TRBD1,TRBV7-2,TRBJ1-1,.,TGTGCCAGCAGCTTAGGGACAGGGAAGATGAACACTGAAACTTTCTTT,CASSLGTGKMNTETFF
.,TRBV7-9,TRBJ1-2,.,TGTGCCAGCAGCTTAGGTTTGACGGCAGGGGATGGCTACACCTTC,CASSLGLTAGDGYTF
.,TRBV29-1,TRBJ2-5,.,TGCAGCGTTGACCCCCTTGGATGGTCAGAGACCCAGTACTTC,CSVDPLGWSETQYF
.,TRBV3-1,TRBJ1-2,.,TGTGCCAGCAGCCAAGGTATCGTCGGTTCGAATGGCTACACCTTC,CASSQGIVGSNGYTF
.,TRBV4-1,TRBJ1-2,.,TGCGCCAGCAGCCAAGAAGGGGGTAACTATGGCTACACCTTC,CASSQEGGNYGYTF
TRBD1,TRBV6-6,TRBJ2-7,.,TGTGCCAGCAGTTACCAGGGGGCAAACGAGCAGTACTTC,CASSYQGANEQYF
.,TRBV2,TRBJ1-1,once,TGTGCCAGCAGAAAGACCAGGGTGGGGAACACTGAAGCTTTCTTT,CASRKTRVGNTEAFF
.,TRBV10-3,TRBJ2-7,few,TGTGCCATCAGTGAGGCAGGGACGATGTACGAGCAGTACTTC,CAISEAGTMYEQYF
.,TRBV20-1,TRBJ1-2,.,TGCAGTGCAGGGGGGTCCGGGAACTATGGCTACACCTTC,CSAGGSGNYGYTF
TRBD2,TRBV5-1,TRBJ2-5,.,TGCGCCAGCATGCCCGGGGGGGCAGGGGCGGAGACCCAGTACTTC,CASMPGGAGAETQYF
.,TRBV24-1,TRBJ2-1,.,TGTGCGACCTCTGGTATGGCTTACAATGAGCAGTTCTTC,CATSGMAYNEQFF